The clone carrying this T cell receptor (beta chain) was observed a few times. With 2 bases removed from V and 10 bases from J, the gap between germline ends came to 9 bases. The CDR3 totals 12 residues. Germline CDR1 ENHRY, CDR2 SYGVKD. The data were obtained in a study of blood T cell repertoires in COVID-19. For the study at large: PBMCs, B-cell-depleted T cells, or T cells provided the cDNA or gDNA that made up the material.

Clones were read by immunoSEQ multiplex PCR, and TCRdb kept only the in-frame ones, dropping some. Here the sample spans about 69,000 clones, 82% being singletons. The sequencing sample was made of peripheral blood. This clonotype originated in an elderly woman with acute or convalescent COVID-19. This rearrangement joins TRBV10-3 to TRBJ2-1; D gene unclear. CDR3 DNA: TGTGCCATCAGTGAGAACATCCGAGAGCAGTTCTTC. Amino acids: CAISENIREQFF.